This T cell receptor (beta chain) was profiled in a study of vaccination effects on CD4 cells after COVID-19. Whole-study context: Post-vaccine sampling took place a median of 72 days after the second dose. Study outcomes and limitations: Marked clonal contraction was seen in infection- and vaccine-induced clones late after vaccination.

As regards this clone: Its antigen is as yet unknown.

Generated by immunoSEQ multiplex PCR, the TCRdb table keeps only in-frame clones and is missing some. The sample holds about 57,000 clones, 78% seen once. The CDR3 runs 15 residues. Trimming shortened V by 4 bases and J by 2 bases, and 11 bases separated the two germline ends. The germline CDR1 and CDR2 sequences are SEHNR and FQNEAQ (reference sequence). Culturing for 9 to 10 days preceded CD4+ T cell isolation. Subjects were given two BNT162b2 or mRNA-1273 vaccine doses. A half-medium replacement with IL-2 medium was carried out on days 3 and 7. Sequences were derived from CD4+ T cells from PBMCs cultured without peptide, sampled after COVID-19 vaccination. This rearrangement joins TRBV7-9 to TRBJ2-2, with unresolved D. The clonotype comes from a human donor who received a COVID-19 vaccine. The chain's CDR3 is CASSSTRANTGELFF. CDR3 DNA: TGTGCCAGCAGCTCCACACGAGCCAACACCGGGGAGCTGTTTTTT.